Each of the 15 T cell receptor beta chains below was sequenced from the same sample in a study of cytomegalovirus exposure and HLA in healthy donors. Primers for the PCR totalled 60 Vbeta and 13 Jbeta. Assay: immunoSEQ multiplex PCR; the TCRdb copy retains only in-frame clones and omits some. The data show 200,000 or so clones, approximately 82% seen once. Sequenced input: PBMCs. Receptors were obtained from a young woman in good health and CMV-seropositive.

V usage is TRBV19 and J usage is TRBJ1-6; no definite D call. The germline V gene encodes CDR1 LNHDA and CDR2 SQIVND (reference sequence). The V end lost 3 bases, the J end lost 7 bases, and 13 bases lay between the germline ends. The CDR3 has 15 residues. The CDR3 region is CASSMGSLRNSPLHF. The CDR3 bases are TGTGCCAGTAGTATGGGCAGCTTGCGCAATTCACCCCTCCACTTT.

The chain's CDR3 is CASSVGGQQYGYTF. CDR3 nucleotides: TGTGCCAGCAGCGTAGGGGGACAGCAGTATGGCTACACCTTC. This chain links TRBV9 with TRBJ1-2; TRBD1 agrees at 7 bases. The CDR3 spans 14 residues. V lost 0 bases to trimming and J lost 5 bases; unmatched junction nucleotides: 4. Germline CDR1 is SGDLS and CDR2 is YYNGEE. Looking up the rest from reference TRBV9 and TRBJ1-2 gives the full variable domain: DSGVTQTPKHLITATGQRVTLRCSPRSGDLSVYWYQQSLDQGLQFLIQYYNGEERAKGNILERFSAQQFPDLHSELNLSSLELGDSALYFCASSVGGQQYGYTFGSGTRLTVV.

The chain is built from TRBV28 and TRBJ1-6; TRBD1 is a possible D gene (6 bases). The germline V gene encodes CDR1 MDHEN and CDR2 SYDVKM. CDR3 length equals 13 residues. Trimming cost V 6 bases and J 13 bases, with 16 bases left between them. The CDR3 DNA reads TGTGCCAGCAGCCGTGACAGGAGATCGCCCCTCCACTTT. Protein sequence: CASSRDRRSPLHF.

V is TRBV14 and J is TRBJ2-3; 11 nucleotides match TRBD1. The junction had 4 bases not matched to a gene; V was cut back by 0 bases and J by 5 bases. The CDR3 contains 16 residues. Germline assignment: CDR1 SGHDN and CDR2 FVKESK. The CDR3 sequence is CASSQDLGTGGDTQYF. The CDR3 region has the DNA TGTGCCAGCAGCCAAGATTTGGGGACAGGGGGAGATACGCAGTATTTT.

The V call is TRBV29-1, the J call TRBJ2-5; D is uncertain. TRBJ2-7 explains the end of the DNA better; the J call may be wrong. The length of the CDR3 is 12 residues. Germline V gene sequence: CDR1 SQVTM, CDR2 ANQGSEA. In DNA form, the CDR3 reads TGCAGCGTTGAAGCCCATTTATACGAGCAGTACTTC. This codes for CSVEAHLYEQYF.

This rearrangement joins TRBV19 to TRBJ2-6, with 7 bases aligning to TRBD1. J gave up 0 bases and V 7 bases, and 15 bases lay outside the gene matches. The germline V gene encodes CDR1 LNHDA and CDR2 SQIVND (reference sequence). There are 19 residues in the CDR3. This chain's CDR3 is CASTIYSRDRYSGANVLTF. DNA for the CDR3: TGTGCCAGTACCATCTATTCTCGGGACAGATACTCTGGGGCCAACGTCCTGACTTTC.

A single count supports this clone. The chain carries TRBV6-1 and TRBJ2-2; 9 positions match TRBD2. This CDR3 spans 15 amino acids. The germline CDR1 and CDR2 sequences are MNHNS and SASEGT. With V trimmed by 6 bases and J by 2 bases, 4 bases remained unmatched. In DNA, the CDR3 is TGTGCCAGCAGCATAGCGGGGGTCAACACCGGGGAGCTGTTTTTT. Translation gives CASSIAGVNTGELFF.

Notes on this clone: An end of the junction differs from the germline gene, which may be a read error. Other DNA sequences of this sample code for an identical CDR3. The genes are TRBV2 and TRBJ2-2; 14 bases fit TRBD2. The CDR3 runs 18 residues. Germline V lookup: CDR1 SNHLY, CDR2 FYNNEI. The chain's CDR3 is CASSEGGLAGDSTGELFF. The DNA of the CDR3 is TGTGCCAGCAGTGAAGGGGGACTAGCGGGGGACTCCACCGGGGAGCTGTTTTTC.

CDR3 bases: TGCAGCGTTGCGACTAGCGGGGGCACAGATACGCAGTATTTT. Translated, it gives CSVATSGGTDTQYF. The chain couples TRBV29-1 to TRBJ2-3; 11 positions agree with TRBD2. The germline CDR1 and CDR2 sequences are SQVTM and ANQGSEA. Trimming took 4 bases from V and 1 from J; bases not matched to a gene: 1. The CDR3 runs 14 residues.

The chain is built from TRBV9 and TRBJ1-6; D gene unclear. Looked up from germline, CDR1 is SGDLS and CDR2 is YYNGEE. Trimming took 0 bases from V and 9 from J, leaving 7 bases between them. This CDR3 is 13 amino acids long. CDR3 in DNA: TGTGCCAGCAGCGTAGGAGCCGTTTCACCCCTCCACTTT. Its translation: CASSVGAVSPLHF.

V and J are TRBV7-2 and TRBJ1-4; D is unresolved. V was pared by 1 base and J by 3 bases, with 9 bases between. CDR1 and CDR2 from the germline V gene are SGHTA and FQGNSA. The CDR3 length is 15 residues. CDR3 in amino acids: CASSLVPGSNEKLFF. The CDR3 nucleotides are TGTGCCAGCAGCTTAGTTCCGGGGTCTAATGAAAAACTGTTTTTT. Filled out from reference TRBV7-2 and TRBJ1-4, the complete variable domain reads GAGVSQSPSNKVTEKGKDVELRCDPISGHTALYWYRQSLGQGLEFLIYFQGNSAPDKSGLPSDRFSAERTGGSVSTLTIQRTQQEDSAVYLCASSLVPGSNEKLFFGSGTQLSVL.

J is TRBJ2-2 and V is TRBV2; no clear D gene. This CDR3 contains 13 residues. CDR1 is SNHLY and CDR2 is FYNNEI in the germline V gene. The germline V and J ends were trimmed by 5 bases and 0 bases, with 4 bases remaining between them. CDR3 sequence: CASSSTNTGELFF. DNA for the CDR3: TGTGCCAGCAGTTCAACGAACACCGGGGAGCTGTTTTTT. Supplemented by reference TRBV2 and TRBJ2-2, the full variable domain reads EPEVTQTPSHQVTQMGQEVILRCVPISNHLYFYWYRQILGQKVEFLVSFYNNEISEKSEIFDDQFSVERPDGSNFTLKIRSTKLEDSAMYFCASSSTNTGELFFGEGSRLTVL.

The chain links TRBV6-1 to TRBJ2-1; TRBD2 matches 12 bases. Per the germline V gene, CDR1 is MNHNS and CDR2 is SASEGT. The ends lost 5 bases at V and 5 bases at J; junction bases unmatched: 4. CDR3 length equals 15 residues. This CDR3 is CASSQTSGSNNEQFF. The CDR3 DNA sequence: TGTGCCAGCAGTCAGACTAGCGGGAGTAACAATGAGCAGTTCTTC.

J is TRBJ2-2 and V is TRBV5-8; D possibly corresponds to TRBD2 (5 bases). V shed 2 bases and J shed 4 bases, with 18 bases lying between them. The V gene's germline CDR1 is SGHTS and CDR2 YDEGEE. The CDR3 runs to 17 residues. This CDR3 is CASSFPLEGRSTGELFF. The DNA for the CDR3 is TGTGCCAGCAGCTTCCCTCTAGAGGGCCGGAGCACCGGGGAGCTGTTTTTT.

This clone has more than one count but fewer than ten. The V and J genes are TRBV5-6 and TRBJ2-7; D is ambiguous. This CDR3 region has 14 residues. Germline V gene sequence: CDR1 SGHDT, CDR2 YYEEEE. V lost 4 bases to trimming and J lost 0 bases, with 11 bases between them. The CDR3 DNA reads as TGTGCCAGCAGCGCTGCGCGCGGCTCCTACGAGCAGTACGTC. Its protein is CASSAARGSYEQYV.